The 23 T cell receptor beta chains below all came from one sample that was sequenced in a study of cytomegalovirus exposure and HLA in healthy donors. Method: immunoSEQ multiplex PCR; TCRdb's copy keeps in-frame clones and lacks some. Among around 200,000 clones listed, 88% were seen once. The material sequenced was PBMCs. The receptors here all came from a woman younger than 35 in good health and CMV-seronegative.

Here the CDR3 DNA reads TGTGCCAGCAGCCAAGTCGGTGGGAGTAGAGGAGAAAAACTGTTTTTT. This encodes CASSQVGGSRGEKLFF. J is TRBJ1-4 and V is TRBV14; no clear D. The CDR3 spans 16 residues. Trimming pared 1 base from V and 8 bases from J, leaving 17 bases between. Germline V gene lookup returns CDR1 SGHDN and CDR2 FVKESK.

The chain couples TRBV4-2 to TRBJ1-1; maybe TRBD1 (5 bases). CDR1 is LGHNA and CDR2 is YNFKEQ in the germline V gene. The CDR3 totals 14 residues. V was shortened by 6 bases and J by 1 base, with 12 bases between the two germline ends. The CDR3: CASSRVGGNTEAFF. The CDR3 coding sequence is TGTGCCAGCAGTCGCGTCGGGGGGAACACTGAAGCTTTCTTT.

The chain is built from TRBV6-5 and TRBJ2-7, with TRBD1 matching 8 bases. The germline CDR1 and CDR2 sequences are MNHEY and SVGAGI. The junction had 9 bases not matched to a gene; V was cut back by 6 bases and J by 5 bases. This CDR3 has 14 amino acids. Here the CDR3 DNA reads TGTGCCAGCAGGACTGACAGGGGCGGACACGAGCAGTACTTC. Protein product: CASRTDRGGHEQYF.

The gene calls are TRBV5-4 and TRBJ1-2; possible D gene TRBD1, 5 bases. The germline CDR1 and CDR2 sequences are SGHNT and YYREEE (reference sequence). The CDR3 has 12 amino acids. The V end was cut by 2 bases, the J end by 8 bases, with 10 bases between. CDR3 region: CASSFLGLGYTF. The CDR3 DNA sequence: TGTGCCAGCAGCTTTTTGGGGCTCGGCTACACCTTC. Using reference TRBV5-4 and TRBJ1-2 for the parts outside the CDR3, the full variable domain is ETGVTQSPTHLIKTRGQQVTLRCSSQSGHNTVSWYQQALGQGPQFIFQYYREEENGRGNFPPRFSGLQFPNYSSELNVNALELDDSALYLCASSFLGLGYTFGSGTRLTVV.

DNA of the CDR3: TGTGCCTGGAGTGTACAGGTGCAGGTGAACACTGAAGCTTTCTTT. This translates into CAWSVQVQVNTEAFF. The chain has TRBV30 and TRBJ1-1, with D perhaps matching TRBD1 (5 bases). The CDR3 totals 15 residues. The germline CDR1 and CDR2 sequences are GTSNPN and SVGIG (reference sequence). The V end was cut by 0 bases, the J end by 0 bases, with 11 bases between.

The CDR3 nucleotides are TGTGCCAGCAGCTTGGCATTCGGGCTAGCGGGCACAGATACGCAGTATTTT. Its translation is CASSLAFGLAGTDTQYF. The chain links TRBV5-4 to TRBJ2-3, with 7 bases lining up with TRBD2. CDR3 size: 17 residues. Germline V CDR1 and CDR2: SGHNT, YYREEE (reference sequence). Losses at the gene ends were 0 bases for V and 1 base for J; bases not matched to a gene: 8.

The rearrangement uses TRBV6-4 and TRBJ1-2, with D possibly being TRBD1 (6 bases). The V gene's germline CDR1 is MRHNA and CDR2 SNTAGT. CDR3 length: 14 amino acids. Trimming removed 0 bases at V and 8 bases at J, with 13 bases between. In DNA form, the CDR3 reads TGTGCCAGCAGTGACTCTGGGGGCCTAGGGGGCTACACCTTC. Its protein is CASSDSGGLGGYTF.

This clone has a single count. V gene TRBV6-9 combines with J gene TRBJ2-7; D is ambiguous. Germline CDR1 is MNHGY and CDR2 is SVAAGI. V was shortened by 5 bases and J by 6 bases, with 11 bases between the two germline ends. This CDR3 region has 12 residues. CDR3 DNA sequence: TGTGCCAGCAGTCCTCTTCGTGTCGAGCAGTACTTC. This encodes CASSPLRVEQYF.

The V call is TRBV7-9, the J call TRBJ2-2; 8 bases line up with TRBD1. Germline-derived CDR1 and CDR2 are SEHNR and FQNEAQ (reference sequence). V trimming: 5 bases; J trimming: 6 bases; junction bases outside the gene matches: 5. This CDR3 contains 14 residues. CDR3 residues: CASSPMDRAGELFF. The CDR3 DNA sequence: TGTGCCAGCAGCCCCATGGACAGGGCCGGGGAGCTGTTTTTT.

This clone occurred once. The chain recombines TRBV2 with TRBJ1-1, with 9 bases aligning to TRBD1. The germline V gene encodes CDR1 SNHLY and CDR2 FYNNEI. The trim removed 6 bases at V and 1 base at J, leaving 6 bases unmatched. The CDR3 is 15 amino acids. As DNA, the CDR3 is TGTGCCAGCAGGCCCGGGACAGGGAAGAACACTGAAGCTTTCTTT. This translates into CASRPGTGKNTEAFF.

This chain uses TRBV9 with TRBJ1-2, with D maybe TRBD1 (5 bases). V lost 1 base and J lost 3, with 16 bases in between. Per the germline V gene, CDR1 is SGDLS and CDR2 is YYNGEE. This CDR3 is built from 16 residues. The DNA for the CDR3 is TGTGCCAGCAGCGTAATGGAAGCAGGGTATGACTATGGCTACACCTTC. This codes for CASSVMEAGYDYGYTF.

The chain carries TRBV27 and TRBJ2-2; possibly TRBD2 for D (6 bases). CDR1 and CDR2 (germline): MNHEY, SMNVEV (reference sequence). The CDR3 totals 14 residues. V gave up 2 bases and J gave up 7 bases, with 11 bases separating them. The CDR3 coding sequence is TGTGCCAGCAGTTTAACGGGGGTTGGCGGGGAGCTGTTTTTT. Translated, it gives CASSLTGVGGELFF.

The V gene is TRBV28, the J gene TRBJ2-1; 7 bases line up with TRBD1. Germline V gene sequence: CDR1 MDHEN, CDR2 SYDVKM. The CDR3 runs 15 residues. V dropped 5 bases and J dropped 2; count of bases not matched to a gene: 6. CDR3 in DNA: TGTGCCAGCAGTACCATCGGACAGGCCTACAATGAGCAGTTCTTC. Protein: CASSTIGQAYNEQFF.

V gene TRBV28 combines with J gene TRBJ2-5, with a possible D match to TRBD2 (6 bases). CDR3 length: 15 residues. Germline V lookup: CDR1 MDHEN, CDR2 SYDVKM. The V end lost 6 bases, the J end lost 2 bases, and 16 bases lay between the germline ends. The chain's CDR3 is CASRAWRGPQETQYF. CDR3 nucleotides: TGTGCCAGCAGAGCATGGAGGGGCCCTCAAGAGACCCAGTACTTC.

The chain combines TRBV7-8 with TRBJ1-2; 8 bases line up with TRBD1. The CDR3 consists of 15 residues. The V gene end was trimmed by 2 bases and the J gene end by 5 bases; junction bases not matched to a gene: 7. CDR1 SGHVS and CDR2 FQNEAQ come from the germline V gene. The DNA for the CDR3 is TGTGCCAGCAGCTTAAGCGTGGGACAGGCTTATGGCTACACCTTC. It specifies CASSLSVGQAYGYTF.

This chain connects TRBV10-3 to TRBJ2-7; D unresolved. Germline V gene data show CDR1 as ENHRY and CDR2 as SYGVKD. With 4 bases removed from V and 1 base from J, the gap between germline ends came to 2 bases. The CDR3 runs 11 residues. Here the CDR3 DNA reads TGTGCCATCAGTGCGTCCTACGAGCAGTACTTC. Translated, it gives CAISASYEQYF.

This clone was found once. The V and J genes are TRBV9 and TRBJ2-1; 8 positions match TRBD1. Germline V gene data show CDR1 as SGDLS and CDR2 as YYNGEE. J was trimmed by 4 bases and V by 4 bases; bases with no gene match: 31. This CDR3 region has 23 residues. CDR3 DNA: TGTGCCAGCAGCTTTACCGGGACAGGTTTTGATTCCGGGAGTCCAAAACAATACAATGAGCAGTTCTTC. Translation: CASSFTGTGFDSGSPKQYNEQFF.

The chain couples TRBV27 to TRBJ2-7, with 11 bases aligning to TRBD1. The CDR3 is made up of 15 amino acids. Germline lookup yields CDR1 MNHEY and CDR2 SMNVEV (reference sequence). With 5 bases clipped from V and 2 bases from J, the junction kept 5 bases outside the gene matches. CDR3 sequence reads: CASSPSGQGAYEQYF. CDR3 nucleotides: TGTGCCAGCAGTCCTTCGGGACAGGGGGCCTACGAGCAGTACTTC.

The rearrangement joins TRBV5-6 to TRBJ2-1, with D hard to call. The germline V and J ends were trimmed by 0 bases and 0 bases, with 10 bases remaining between them. The CDR3 is 16 residues long. Germline lookup yields CDR1 SGHDT and CDR2 YYEEEE. CDR3 in amino acids: CASSLEGTGSYNEQFF. The CDR3, as DNA: TGTGCCAGCAGCTTGGAAGGTACGGGCTCCTACAATGAGCAGTTCTTC.

This sequence joins TRBV7-3 and TRBJ2-2; 14 nucleotides agree with TRBD2. The V and J ends lost 5 bases and 5 bases, in that order; junction bases with no gene match: 7. This CDR3 has 17 residues. Per the germline V gene, CDR1 is SGHTA and CDR2 is FQGTGA. CDR3 amino acids: CASSPTSGRGATGELFF. The CDR3 nucleotides read TGTGCCAGCAGCCCGACTAGCGGGAGGGGAGCTACCGGGGAGCTGTTTTTT.

The chain uses TRBV30 and TRBJ1-1, with 7 positions matching TRBD1. CDR3 length equals 15 residues. CDR1 is GTSNPN, CDR2 SVGIG, per germline (reference sequence). V lost 4 bases to trimming and J lost 3 bases; unmatched junction nucleotides: 11. The DNA for the CDR3 is TGTGCCTGGAAACCCGGACAGGTTAAAGACACTGAAGCTTTCTTT. Its protein product is CAWKPGQVKDTEAFF.

In nucleotides, the CDR3 is TGTGCCAGCAGCGGACTGAGCACAGATACGCAGTATTTT. Its protein is CASSGLSTDTQYF. The V call is TRBV11-1, the J call TRBJ2-3; D is perhaps TRBD2 (5 bases). In germline, CDR1 is SGHAT, CDR2 FQDESV (reference sequence). The CDR3 has 13 amino acids. V lost 5 bases to trimming and J lost 0 bases, with 6 bases between them.

The V call is TRBV7-3, the J call TRBJ2-7; the match to TRBD1 covers 10 bases. Germline V gene sequence: CDR1 SGHTA, CDR2 FQGTGA. J was trimmed by 3 bases and V by 3 bases; bases with no gene match: 2. This CDR3 is built from 14 residues. CDR3 in amino acids: CASSFRDRGYEQYF. DNA of the CDR3: TGTGCCAGCAGCTTTCGGGACAGGGGCTACGAGCAGTACTTC.